The T cell receptor beta chain under discussion was sequenced for a study of T cells after posttransplantation cyclophosphamide. Notes on the study in general: Later blood repertoires were often dominated by clones from the donor CD8+ memory compartment. After PTCy, TRB diversity resembled that of CNI/methotrexate controls.

Only in-frame clones appear in the TCRdb table, and some are missing; sequencing was by immunoSEQ multiplex PCR. The sample holds roughly 70,000 clones, 85% to 95% seen once. This clone was recorded once. What it recognizes is unknown. This related bone marrow graft donor gave peripheral blood on the day of marrow donation. After removal of 7 bases from V and 3 bases from J, the junction contained 8 bases not matched to a gene. This CDR3 contains 15 residues. Germline V gives CDR1 SNHLY, CDR2 FYNNEI. This clonotype was obtained from a woman in her twenties or thirties in good health and a related stem cell transplant donor. V and J are TRBV2 and TRBJ1-5; the match to TRBD1 covers 8 bases. The sample consisted of PBMCs. DNA for the CDR3: TGTGCCAGCAAGCCCGGGACAGGCTCCAATCAGCCCCAGCATTTT. It encodes CASKPGTGSNQPQHF.